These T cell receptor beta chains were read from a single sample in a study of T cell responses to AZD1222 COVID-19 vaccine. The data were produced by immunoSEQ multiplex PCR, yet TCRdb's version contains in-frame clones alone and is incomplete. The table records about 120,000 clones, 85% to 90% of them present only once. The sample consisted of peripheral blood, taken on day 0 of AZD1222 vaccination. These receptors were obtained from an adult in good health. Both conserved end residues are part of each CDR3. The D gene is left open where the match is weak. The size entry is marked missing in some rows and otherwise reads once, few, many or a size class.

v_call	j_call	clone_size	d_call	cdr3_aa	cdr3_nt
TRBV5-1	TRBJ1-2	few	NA	CASSVDNYGYTF	TGCGCCAGCAGCGTGGACAACTATGGCTACACCTTC
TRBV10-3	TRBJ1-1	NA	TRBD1	CAISDLQGTEAFF	TGTGCCATCAGTGACCTACAGGGGACTGAAGCTTTCTTT
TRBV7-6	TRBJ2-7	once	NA	CASSSTLTPFPYEQYF	TGTGCCAGCAGCTCCACCCTCACCCCTTTTCCCTACGAGCAGTACTTC
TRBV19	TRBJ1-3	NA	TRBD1	CASIQGAGNTIYF	TGTGCCAGTATTCAGGGGGCGGGAAACACCATATATTTT
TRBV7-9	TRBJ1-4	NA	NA	CASTDALRGEKLFF	TGTGCCAGCACCGATGCGCTACGGGGTGAAAAACTGTTTTTT
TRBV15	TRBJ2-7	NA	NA	CATSRGAEQYF	TGTGCCACCAGCAGGGGTGCCGAGCAGTACTTC
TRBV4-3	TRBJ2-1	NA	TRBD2	CASSPRLAGRTTEQFF	TGCGCCAGCAGCCCCCGACTAGCGGGGAGGACTACTGAGCAGTTCTTC
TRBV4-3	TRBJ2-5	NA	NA	CASSQDLGWGQETQYF	TGCGCCAGCAGCCAAGATCTGGGCTGGGGGCAAGAGACCCAGTACTTC
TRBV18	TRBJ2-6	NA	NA	CASSPGAGANVLTF	TGTGCCAGCTCACCTGGGGCGGGGGCCAACGTCCTGACTTTC
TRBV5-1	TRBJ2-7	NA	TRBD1	CASSRKDRGRYEQYF	TGCGCCAGCAGCAGAAAGGACAGGGGGCGATACGAGCAGTACTTC
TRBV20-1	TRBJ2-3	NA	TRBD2	CSASVAGGPTDTQYF	TGCAGTGCTAGTGTGGCGGGGGGGCCAACAGATACGCAGTATTTT
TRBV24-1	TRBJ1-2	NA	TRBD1	CATSDDRDGYTF	TGTGCCACCAGTGACGACAGGGATGGCTACACCTTC
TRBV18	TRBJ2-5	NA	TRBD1	CASSPSRDSRSETQYF	TGTGCCAGCTCACCATCCCGGGACAGCCGCTCTGAGACCCAGTACTTC
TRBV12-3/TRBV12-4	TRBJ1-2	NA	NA	CASSSGRTYGYTF	TGTGCCAGCAGTTCCGGACGGACCTATGGCTACACCTTC
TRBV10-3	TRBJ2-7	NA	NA	CAISEPEIANSYEQYF	TGTGCCATCAGTGAGCCGGAGATAGCTAATTCCTACGAGCAGTACTTC
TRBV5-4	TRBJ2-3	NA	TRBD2	CASSPQGAGGTDTQYF	TGTGCCAGCAGCCCCCAAGGGGCGGGGGGGACAGATACGCAGTATTTT
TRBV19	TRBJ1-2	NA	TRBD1	CASTSDRVYGYTF	TGTGCCAGTACCTCGGACAGGGTCTATGGCTACACCTTC
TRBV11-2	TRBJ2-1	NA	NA	CASSLRTGRGQFF	TGTGCCAGCAGCTTGAGGACCGGCCGGGGGCAGTTCTTC
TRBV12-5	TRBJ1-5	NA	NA	CASGLARGQPQHF	TGTGCTAGTGGTTTGGCCCGTGGTCAGCCCCAGCATTTT
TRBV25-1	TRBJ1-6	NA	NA	CASTSGRGLGSPLHF	TGTGCCAGCACCTCCGGGAGGGGTCTAGGATCACCCCTCCACTTT
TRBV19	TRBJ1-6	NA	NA	CASSLMNSPLHF	TGTGCCAGTAGTCTTATGAATTCACCCCTCCACTTT
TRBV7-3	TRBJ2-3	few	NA	CASSPRLTDTQYF	TGTGCCAGCAGCCCGCGACTAACAGATACGCAGTATTTT
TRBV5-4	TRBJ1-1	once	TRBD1	CASSPLDRVTEAFF	TGTGCCAGCAGCCCACTCGACAGGGTGACTGAAGCTTTCTTT
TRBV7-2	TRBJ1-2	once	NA	CASSLDPYGYTF	TGTGCCAGCAGCTTGGACCCATATGGCTACACCTTC
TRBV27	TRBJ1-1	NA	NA	CASSPGVEGRTEAFF	TGTGCCAGCAGCCCCGGGGTGGAGGGTAGGACTGAAGCTTTCTTT
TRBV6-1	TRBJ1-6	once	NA	CASSEGGPYNSPLHF	TGTGCCAGCAGTGAAGGGGGGCCCTATAATTCACCCCTCCACTTT
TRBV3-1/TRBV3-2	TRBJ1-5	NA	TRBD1	CASSFGQASQPQHF	TGTGCCAGCAGCTTTGGACAGGCATCCCAGCCCCAGCATTTT
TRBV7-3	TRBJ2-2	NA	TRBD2	CASATQRGSGELFF	TGTGCCAGCGCAACCCAGCGGGGGTCCGGGGAGCTGTTTTTT
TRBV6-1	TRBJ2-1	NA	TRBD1	CASSALTGGTHNEQFF	TGTGCCAGCAGTGCCCTAACAGGGGGCACCCACAATGAGCAGTTCTTC
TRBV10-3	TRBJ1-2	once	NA	CAISESNVQGGYTF	TGTGCCATCAGTGAGTCGAATGTCCAGGGAGGCTACACCTTC